The clone carrying this T cell receptor beta chain was counted ten times or more. Its antigen is unidentified. V trimming: 4 bases; J trimming: 2 bases; junction bases outside the gene matches: 3. There are 14 residues in the CDR3. Germline-derived CDR1 and CDR2 are SEHNR and FQNEAQ (reference sequence). This sample was included in a study of T cells after yellow fever vaccination. Study in general: Fractions containing few cells were prepared with SMART-Seq v4 Ultra Low Input.

Study-wide results and caveats: Re-detected after boosting: most primary clones, 96% of CD4 and roughly 90% of CD8.

The 5'RACE template-switching step produced TCR cDNA and added a universal primer site and UMIs. MiXCR was run by TCRdb on the 5' RACE reads, yielding one entry per CDR3 protein. The sample records hundreds of thousands of distinct CDR3 sequences, about 8.7% being singletons. The receptor's source is a man aged 18 to 30 who received the YFV17D yellow fever vaccine. The material sequenced was PBMCs, taken on the day of the first yellow fever vaccination. The V gene is TRBV7-9, the J gene TRBJ2-5, with 8 positions matching TRBD2. CDR3 amino acids: CASSSTSGQETQYF. DNA for the CDR3: TGTGCCAGCAGCTCCACTAGCGGACAAGAGACCCAGTACTTC. The full variable domain, its missing parts supplied by reference TRBV7-9 and TRBJ2-5, is DTGVSQNPRHKITKRGQNVTFRCDPISEHNRLYWYRQTLGQGPEFLTYFQNEAQLEKSRLLSDRFSAERPKGSFSTLEIQRTEQGDSAMYLCASSSTSGQETQYFGPGTRLLVL.